A single sample is the source of the 32 T cell receptor beta chains below, sequenced in a study of blood T cell repertoires in COVID-19. The protocol was immunoSEQ multiplex PCR, while the TCRdb copy is restricted to in-frame clones and leaves out a portion. The sample has 50,000 or so clones; about 77% are singletons. The material sequenced was peripheral blood. Receptors originate from a human donor with active or convalescent COVID-19. The donor label of this sample is uncertain.

The gene calls are TRBV24-1 and TRBJ2-7; D uncertain. Germline loops: CDR1 KGHDR, CDR2 SFDVKD. Trimming removed 6 bases at V and 2 bases at J, with 4 bases between. CDR3 length: 11 amino acids. The CDR3 DNA follows: TGTGCCACCAGTCAAACCTACGAGCAGTACTTC. This encodes CATSQTYEQYF.

In DNA, the CDR3 is TGTGCCAGCAGCCAAGCGGACAACAATGAGCAGTTCTTC. Translation gives CASSQADNNEQFF. J is TRBJ2-1 and V is TRBV3-1 (or the pseudogene TRBV3-2); D is possibly TRBD1 (5 bases). Looked up from germline, CDR1 is LGHDT and CDR2 is YNNKEL (reference sequence). CDR3 length: 13 residues. V was cut by 1 base and J by 5 bases, with 6 bases left in between.

The gene calls are TRBV9 and TRBJ2-6; possibly TRBD1 for D (5 bases). V was clipped by 0 bases and J by 1 base, with 8 bases between them. The CDR3 is made up of 16 amino acids. Germline loops: CDR1 SGDLS, CDR2 YYNGEE. The CDR3 nucleotides read TGTGCCAGCAGCGTAGTTCCAGGGTCTGGGGCCAACGTCCTGACTTTC. Translation: CASSVVPGSGANVLTF.

The chain combines TRBV12-3 or TRBV12-4 with TRBJ1-2; no clear D gene. Trimming removed 5 bases from V and 3 bases from J, with 10 bases in between. The CDR3 is made up of 13 amino acids. The CDR3 region has the DNA TGTGCCAGCAGTCCCAACCGGGACTATGGCTACACCTTC. Its protein product is CASSPNRDYGYTF.

V gene TRBV4-1 combines with J gene TRBJ1-1; weak D call: TRBD1 (5 bases). Trimming cost V 4 bases and J 5 bases, with 17 bases left between them. Germline CDR1 and CDR2: MGHRA and YSYEKL. The CDR3 covers 15 residues. CDR3 protein: CASSPPNIGGTEAFF. CDR3 DNA: TGCGCCAGCAGCCCGCCGAATATCGGGGGGACTGAAGCTTTCTTT.

This clone was seen a few times. The chain recombines TRBV11-2 with TRBJ2-1, with D perhaps TRBD2 (5 bases). Trimming stripped 5 bases from V and 6 bases from J, with 20 bases between. The germline V gene has CDR1 SGHAT and CDR2 FQNNGV. This CDR3 has 16 amino acids. The CDR3 DNA reads as TGTGCCAGCAGCCCCCGGGATGGGAGTTTCTCCAATGAGCAGTTCTTC. Protein product: CASSPRDGSFSNEQFF.

This chain uses TRBV29-1 with TRBJ2-1, with 13 bases lining up with TRBD2. Germline CDR1 is SQVTM and CDR2 is ANQGSEA. CDR3 length: 14 amino acids. V was pared by 7 bases and J by 6 bases, with 6 bases of the junction left unmatched. The CDR3 DNA reads TGCAGCGCCAAAACTAGCGGGGGGGGCAATGAGCAGTTCTTC. Protein product: CSAKTSGGGNEQFF.

The chain recombines TRBV2 with TRBJ2-2, with 7 nucleotides matching TRBD1. The CDR3 has 16 residues. Germline CDR1 is SNHLY and CDR2 is FYNNEI. The V and J ends lost 7 bases and 6 bases, in that order; junction bases with no gene match: 14. The CDR3 bases are TGTGCCAGCATGGCTCGGCGGACCACAGGGGCCGGGGAGCTGTTTTTT. Its translation is CASMARRTTGAGELFF.

The chain combines TRBV29-1 with TRBJ2-7, with D possibly matching TRBD1 (5 bases). CDR3 length equals 12 residues. CDR1 and CDR2 (germline): SQVTM, ANQGSEA. The DNA for the CDR3 is TGCGTGGTGCGACGCCAGGGCTACGAGCAGTACTTC. Amino acid sequence: CVVRRQGYEQYF.

This sequence joins TRBV11-2 and TRBJ1-4; weak D call: TRBD1 (5 bases). CDR3 length: 14 amino acids. Trimming removed 7 bases from V and 4 bases from J, with 13 bases in between. CDR1 SGHAT and CDR2 FQNNGV come from the germline V gene. The CDR3 DNA is TGTGCCAGCACCCCGGACACTCATAATGAAAAACTGTTTTTT. As protein: CASTPDTHNEKLFF.

The chain uses TRBV29-1 and TRBJ1-1; D remains unclear. This CDR3 is 13 amino acids long. The ends were cut back, 2 bases at V and 0 bases at J, with 7 bases in the middle. CDR1 and CDR2 (germline): SQVTM, ANQGSEA. The CDR3, as DNA: TGCAGCGTTGAATCGGGTTTGAACACTGAAGCTTTCTTT. Translation: CSVESGLNTEAFF.

The chain uses TRBV7-8 and TRBJ2-7; 11 positions agree with TRBD1. V trimming: 0 bases; J trimming: 4 bases; junction bases outside the gene matches: 5. Germline CDR1 and CDR2: SGHVS and FQNEAQ. The CDR3 contains 16 residues. CDR3 nucleotide sequence: TGTGCCAGCAGCTTAGCAACCGGGACAGGGGGTTACGAGCAGTACTTC. Translated: CASSLATGTGGYEQYF.

This clone is deemed medium-sized. This rearrangement joins TRBV4-2 to TRBJ2-3, with 13 bases lining up with TRBD2. V shed 2 bases, J shed 0 bases, and the junction held 17 bases outside the gene matches. There are 22 residues in the CDR3. CDR1 and CDR2 from the germline V gene are LGHNA and YNFKEQ. The CDR3 loop is CASSQPNSGTSGNRRSTDTQYF. Here the CDR3 DNA reads TGTGCCAGCAGCCAACCCAACTCCGGGACTAGCGGGAACAGACGTAGCACAGATACGCAGTATTTT.

The chain uses TRBV3-1 (or the pseudogene TRBV3-2) and TRBJ2-7; the match to TRBD2 covers 10 bases. V dropped 4 bases and J dropped 2; count of bases not matched to a gene: 8. Germline CDR1 is LGHDT and CDR2 is YNNKEL (reference sequence). CDR3 length: 16 residues. The CDR3 DNA follows: TGTGCCAGCAGCCCCGGACTAGCGGCGCTTCCCTACGAGCAGTACTTC. Translation: CASSPGLAALPYEQYF.

This clone was seen at least ten times. V is TRBV3-1 (or the pseudogene TRBV3-2) and J is TRBJ1-5; possibly TRBD1 for D (5 bases). Germline CDR1 and CDR2: LGHDT and YNNKEL (reference sequence). V gave up 0 bases and J gave up 5 bases, with 11 bases separating them. The CDR3 has 15 residues. The CDR3 DNA is TGTGCCAGCAGCCAAGATGGCAGGGAGGATCAGCCCCAGCATTTT. Its protein product is CASSQDGREDQPQHF.

The sample holds one count of this clone. As DNA, the CDR3 is TGTGCCAGCTCACCACCGGGTAGGCGGAGCTCCTACGAGCAGTACTTC. Protein sequence: CASSPPGRRSSYEQYF. This chain joins TRBV18 and TRBJ2-7, with D hard to call. The CDR3 contains 16 residues. Germline assignment: CDR1 KGHSH and CDR2 LQKENI. V lost 0 bases and J lost 0, with 12 bases in between.

The sample holds a few counts of this clone. The chain is built from TRBV6-6 and TRBJ1-3; perhaps TRBD1 as D (6 bases). V lost 8 bases and J 2 bases, leaving 7 bases between the germline ends. Germline V gives CDR1 MNHNY, CDR2 SVGAGI (reference sequence). There are 12 residues in the CDR3. Here the CDR3 reads CASGGAGNTIYF. CDR3 nucleotide sequence: TGTGCCAGCGGGGGCGCTGGAAACACCATATATTTT.

The chain is built from TRBV3-1 (or the pseudogene TRBV3-2) and TRBJ2-2; 11 nucleotides match TRBD2. Per the germline V gene, CDR1 is LGHDT and CDR2 is YNNKEL (reference sequence). Trimming cost V 4 bases and J 2 bases; bases outside gene matches: 6. This CDR3 has 17 amino acids. CDR3 loop: CASSPNLAGGNTGELFF. In DNA, the CDR3 is TGTGCCAGCAGCCCCAACCTAGCGGGGGGAAACACCGGGGAGCTGTTTTTT.

The chain employs TRBV29-1 and TRBJ2-2; D ambiguous. V gave up 7 bases and J gave up 1 base, with 10 bases separating them. CDR1 and CDR2 (germline): SQVTM, ANQGSEA. The CDR3 extends over 13 amino acids. The chain's CDR3 is CSGRRGNTGELFF. The DNA of the CDR3 is TGCAGCGGCAGACGAGGGAACACCGGGGAGCTGTTTTTT.

This clone was detected many times. The chain is built from TRBV24-1 and TRBJ2-5, with TRBD1 identical over 7 bases. This CDR3 has 14 residues. Trimming cost V 4 bases and J 5 bases; bases outside gene matches: 6. Germline lookup yields CDR1 KGHDR and CDR2 SFDVKD. Written as DNA, the CDR3 is TGTGCCACCAGTGAAGGGACAGCCAGGGAGACCCAGTACTTC. This translates into CATSEGTARETQYF.

The genes are TRBV5-5 and TRBJ1-5; D is perhaps TRBD1 (6 bases). V was clipped by 3 bases and J by 9 bases, with 16 bases between them. This CDR3 region has 14 residues. Germline V gives CDR1 SGHKS, CDR2 YYEKEE (reference sequence). CDR3 in DNA: TGTGCCAGCAGCTGGGGACAAGGTCAAGGGCCCCAGCATTTT. Translation: CASSWGQGQGPQHF.

The rearrangement links TRBV28 to TRBJ2-3, with 12 bases lining up with TRBD2. CDR1 is MDHEN, CDR2 SYDVKM, per germline. The V segment lost 5 bases and the J segment 0 bases; nucleotides outside the gene matches: 3. The CDR3 length is 16 residues. The CDR3 nucleotides read TGTGCCAGCAGTCCCGGGACTAGCGGGAGCACAGATACGCAGTATTTT. Amino acid sequence: CASSPGTSGSTDTQYF.

This clone showed up many times. The rearrangement joins TRBV15 to TRBJ2-5; D is uncertain. This CDR3 contains 14 residues. The V and J ends lost 0 bases and 5 bases respectively, with 10 bases between them. Germline V gene data show CDR1 as LNHNV and CDR2 as YYDKDF (reference sequence). The CDR3 spells CATSRDRLFETQYF. The CDR3 bases are TGTGCCACCAGCAGAGATCGACTGTTTGAGACCCAGTACTTC.

V and J are TRBV24-1 and TRBJ2-1, with 7 bases fitting TRBD1. With V trimmed by 9 bases and J by 5 bases, 6 bases remained unmatched. This CDR3 has 13 amino acids. Germline V gene data show CDR1 as KGHDR and CDR2 as SFDVKD. This chain's CDR3 is CATARQGNNEQFF. In nucleotides, the CDR3 is TGTGCCACCGCGCGACAGGGCAACAATGAGCAGTTCTTC.

The V gene is TRBV5-1, the J gene TRBJ2-1, with 10 bases matching TRBD2. The CDR3 consists of 15 residues. Germline V gives CDR1 SGHRS, CDR2 YFSETQ. J gave up 0 bases and V 7 bases, and 4 bases lay outside the gene matches. CDR3 sequence: CASGASGSSYNEQFF. The CDR3 nucleotides are TGCGCCAGCGGTGCTAGCGGGAGCTCCTACAATGAGCAGTTCTTC. The whole variable domain, remainder taken from reference TRBV5-1 and TRBJ2-1, is KAGVTQTPRYLIKTRGQQVTLSCSPISGHRSVSWYQQTPGQGLQFLFEYFSETQRNKGNFPGRFSGRQFSNSRSEMNVSTLELGDSALYLCASGASGSSYNEQFFGPGTRLTVL.

V gene TRBV5-1 combines with J gene TRBJ2-1; TRBD1 aligns across 9 bases. CDR3 length equals 16 residues. The J segment lost 2 bases and the V segment lost 4 bases, leaving 7 bases of the junction unmatched. Germline CDR1 reads SGHRS; CDR2 reads YFSETQ. For the CDR3, the DNA is TGCGCCAGCAGCGGGGGACAGGGCCACCCCTACAATGAGCAGTTCTTC. Its translation: CASSGGQGHPYNEQFF.

The rearrangement uses TRBV25-1 and TRBJ2-3; 8 positions agree with TRBD2. The CDR3 covers 15 residues. With 8 bases clipped from V and 0 bases from J, the junction kept 7 bases outside the gene matches. Germline V gives CDR1 MGHDK, CDR2 SYGVNS. The CDR3: CASVSGETSTDTQYF. The CDR3 DNA follows: TGTGCCAGCGTTAGCGGGGAGACCAGCACAGATACGCAGTATTTT.

In its sample, this clone was seen once. The V call is TRBV10-3, the J call TRBJ1-1; the match to TRBD1 covers 7 bases. V trimming: 1 base; J trimming: 1 base; junction bases outside the gene matches: 0. Germline V lookup: CDR1 ENHRY, CDR2 SYGVKD. This CDR3 is built from 14 residues. The CDR3: CAISEYRGNTEAFF. CDR3 nucleotides: TGTGCCATCAGTGAGTACAGGGGGAACACTGAAGCTTTCTTT.

The rearrangement uses TRBV24-1 and TRBJ1-2; 7 bases are shared with TRBD1. This CDR3 region has 14 residues. Unmatched junction bases numbered 13, after V lost 4 bases and J lost 12 bases. Germline V CDR1 and CDR2: KGHDR, SFDVKD. This CDR3 is CATSDAGQLAGHTF. In DNA, the CDR3 is TGTGCCACCAGTGACGCGGGACAGCTGGCAGGCCACACCTTC.

The CDR3 region is CASTAGGASYEQYF. For the CDR3, the DNA is TGTGCCAGCACCGCGGGGGGGGCATCCTACGAGCAGTACTTC. The chain combines TRBV6-5 with TRBJ2-7, with TRBD2 matching 9 bases. Germline loops: CDR1 MNHEY, CDR2 SVGAGI. The CDR3 extends over 14 amino acids. J gave up 1 base and V 7 bases, and 5 bases lay outside the gene matches.

The chain couples TRBV15 to TRBJ1-2; maybe TRBD1 (6 bases). V shed 8 bases and J shed 4 bases, with 14 bases lying between them. The germline V gene has CDR1 LNHNV and CDR2 YYDKDF (reference sequence). The CDR3 is 13 residues long. In nucleotides, the CDR3 is TGTGCCACCCCCGCGGGGGCCATCTATGGCTACACCTTC. This gives the protein CATPAGAIYGYTF.

The chain employs TRBV5-4 and TRBJ1-6, with D possibly matching TRBD1 (6 bases). V gave up 3 bases and J gave up 7 bases, with 14 bases separating them. The germline V gene has CDR1 SGHNT and CDR2 YYREEE (reference sequence). The CDR3 contains 15 residues. CDR3 in amino acids: CASSSSRGLNSPLHF. The CDR3 DNA sequence: TGTGCCAGCAGCTCGTCCAGGGGTTTGAATTCACCCCTCCACTTT.